These 21 T cell receptor beta chains were sequenced from one sample in a study of blood T cells in healthy people across ages. A second about 7 to 11 cycle PCR used barcoded and J-beta primers. TCRdb re-called the 5' RACE reads through MiXCR, storing one row per CDR3 protein. The data show more than 650,000 distinct CDR3 sequences, roughly 24% seen once. The sample was also linked to a second study, of T cells of mothers and their children.

Input material: blood. Receptors originate from a boy younger than 18 in good health.

The chain is built from TRBV6-5 and TRBJ2-2; possibly TRBD2 for D (6 bases). The CDR3 sequence is 16 residues long. Per the germline V gene, CDR1 is MNHEY and CDR2 is SVGAGI. The germline V and J ends were trimmed by 7 bases and 3 bases, with 18 bases remaining between them. Written as DNA, the CDR3 is TGTGCCAGCAAGTTTCTGGGGTGGGAGGACACCGGGGAGCTGTTTTTT. Translated: CASKFLGWEDTGELFF.

The CDR3 loop is CASSLVSRPEKLFF. The CDR3 nucleotides read TGCGCCAGCAGCTTGGTGTCGAGGCCTGAAAAACTGTTTTTT. V usage is TRBV5-1 and J usage is TRBJ1-4; D unclear. The V and J ends lost 0 bases and 7 bases respectively, with 10 bases between them. This CDR3 has 14 amino acids. Germline V CDR1 and CDR2: SGHRS, YFSETQ.

V and J are TRBV29-1 and TRBJ1-2, with D unclear. Germline loops: CDR1 SQVTM, CDR2 ANQGSEA. With 6 bases removed from V and 4 bases from J, the gap between germline ends came to 18 bases. This CDR3 contains 14 residues. The CDR3, as DNA: TGCAGCGTCGGGAGATTAGACGGCCCCTATGGCTACACCTTC. Its translation is CSVGRLDGPYGYTF. The full variable domain, its missing parts supplied by reference TRBV29-1 and TRBJ1-2, is SAVISQKPSRDICQRGTSLTIQCQVDSQVTMMFWYRQQPGQSLTLIATANQGSEATYESGFVIDKFPISRPNLTFSTLTVSNMSPEDSSIYLCSVGRLDGPYGYTFGSGTRLTVV.

The gene calls are TRBV3-1 and TRBJ2-5; a possible D gene is TRBD1 (6 bases). Deletions cut 6 bases from V and 3 bases from J, with 17 bases between. Germline-derived CDR1 and CDR2 are LGHDT and YNNKEL (reference sequence). The CDR3 contains 15 residues. As DNA, the CDR3 is TGTGCCAGCAGACATACACTCAGGGGCGAAGAGACCCAGTACTTC. Its translation: CASRHTLRGEETQYF.

V is TRBV20-1 and J is TRBJ2-5; D is unclear. CDR1 and CDR2 from the germline V gene are DFQATT and SNEGSKA (reference sequence). The CDR3 has 12 residues. V lost 4 bases to trimming and J lost 1 base, with 7 bases between them. CDR3 loop: CSAIRGQETQYF. The CDR3 coding sequence is TGCAGTGCTATACGAGGCCAAGAGACCCAGTACTTC.

This clonotype was counted a few times. The chain couples TRBV12-3 or TRBV12-4 to TRBJ1-4; TRBD1 matches 9 bases. The CDR3 length is 15 residues. Trimming removed 6 bases from V and 5 bases from J; junction bases left unmatched: 7. CDR3 amino acids: CASSRGTGPNEKLFF. CDR3 nucleotide sequence: TGTGCCAGCAGCAGAGGGACAGGGCCCAATGAAAAACTGTTTTTT.

Only a few counts were recorded for this clonotype. The chain combines TRBV6-6 with TRBJ1-2, with D unresolved. Germline assignment: CDR1 MNHNY and CDR2 SVGAGI (reference sequence). Between the trimmed V and J ends, which lost 1 base and 2 bases, there was a span of 11 bases. CDR3 size: 15 residues. The CDR3 reads CASSYFLGSNYGYTF. In nucleotides, the CDR3 is TGTGCCAGCAGTTACTTTCTCGGATCCAACTATGGCTACACCTTC.

The V call is TRBV7-2, the J call TRBJ2-5; D is uncertain. CDR3 length: 13 residues. V shed 8 bases and J shed 2 bases, with 12 bases lying between them. Looked up from germline, CDR1 is SGHTA and CDR2 is FQGNSA. The DNA of the CDR3 is TGTGCCAGCGGGGTTTTCGGTCAAGAGACCCAGTACTTC. It is translated as CASGVFGQETQYF.

This clonotype came up a few times. The chain joins TRBV15 to TRBJ2-1; D is ambiguous. The CDR3 totals 12 residues. V was cut by 4 bases and J by 5 bases, with 6 bases left in between. Germline CDR1 is LNHNV and CDR2 is YYDKDF (reference sequence). This CDR3 reads CATSTENNEQFF. CDR3 nucleotide sequence: TGTGCCACCAGCACAGAAAACAATGAGCAGTTCTTC.

The chain recombines TRBV12-3 or TRBV12-4 with TRBJ2-5; TRBD1 matches 9 bases. Matching the DNA end better, TRBJ2-1 makes the J call doubtful. There are 14 residues in the CDR3. The CDR3, as DNA: TGTGCCAGCAGCTATTGGACAGGGGATAATGAGCAGTTCTTC. This gives the protein CASSYWTGDNEQFF.

The chain uses TRBV4-2 and TRBJ2-2; 7 nucleotides line up with TRBD1. With V trimmed by 3 bases and J by 2 bases, 12 bases remained unmatched. The CDR3 covers 18 residues. In germline, CDR1 is LGHNA, CDR2 YNFKEQ. The CDR3 sequence: CASSQSNQGVRNTGELFF. The CDR3 region has the DNA TGTGCCAGCAGCCAGTCTAACCAGGGGGTCCGTAACACCGGGGAGCTGTTTTTT.

This clonotype was seen repeatedly, ten times or more. The chain combines TRBV5-1 with TRBJ2-1, with 10 bases identical to TRBD1. Germline CDR1 reads SGHRS; CDR2 reads YFSETQ. CDR3 length: 13 amino acids. With 3 bases clipped from V and 8 bases from J, the junction kept 2 bases outside the gene matches. The CDR3 coding sequence is TGCGCCAGCAGCTGGACAGGGGGGGATGAGCAGTTCTTC. This gives the protein CASSWTGGDEQFF.

The rearrangement links TRBV5-1 to TRBJ2-1, with no clear D. Germline CDR1 is SGHRS and CDR2 is YFSETQ. V shed 1 base and J shed 6 bases, with 8 bases lying between them. The length of the CDR3 is 13 residues. The CDR3 DNA reads as TGCGCCAGCAGCTTGAGGACCTCCAATGAGCAGTTCTTC. Residues: CASSLRTSNEQFF.

This chain connects TRBV10-3 to TRBJ1-2; TRBD1 agrees at 12 bases. Germline trimming cut 7 bases from V and 3 bases from J; bases unmatched to any gene: 9. Germline V gene data show CDR1 as ENHRY and CDR2 as SYGVKD. The CDR3 is 16 residues long. CDR3 amino acids: CAINPEGQGADYGYTF. The CDR3 DNA is TGTGCCATCAATCCCGAGGGACAGGGGGCAGACTATGGCTACACCTTC.

The chain is built from TRBV4-2 and TRBJ1-2, with D possibly matching TRBD1 (5 bases). Germline loops: CDR1 LGHNA, CDR2 YNFKEQ. Trimming stripped 0 bases from V and 7 bases from J, with 15 bases between. The CDR3 runs 15 residues. Here the CDR3 reads CASSQERGGGAGYTF. In nucleotides, the CDR3 is TGTGCCAGCAGCCAAGAAAGGGGTGGGGGAGCTGGCTACACCTTC.

This chain uses TRBV6-1 with TRBJ2-5; the match to TRBD2 covers 11 bases. Germline-derived CDR1 and CDR2 are MNHNS and SASEGT. This CDR3 has 13 amino acids. Germline trimming cut 4 bases from V and 7 bases from J; bases unmatched to any gene: 2. The CDR3 DNA sequence: TGTGCCAGCAGTGGACTAGCGGGGAGGACCCAGTACTTC. Amino acid sequence: CASSGLAGRTQYF.

The chain has TRBV7-9 and TRBJ1-6; 10 nucleotides align to TRBD1. V lost 7 bases, J lost 7 bases, and 13 bases stayed unmatched. Germline CDR1 is SEHNR and CDR2 is FQNEAQ (reference sequence). The CDR3 length is 17 residues. CDR3 sequence reads: CASTLAGGQGTNSPLHF. CDR3 DNA: TGTGCCAGCACCCTAGCTGGGGGACAGGGGACCAATTCACCCCTCCACTTT.

The sample holds many counts of this clonotype. The V and J genes are TRBV12-3 or TRBV12-4 and TRBJ2-5; 9 bases match TRBD2. Unmatched junction bases numbered 1, after V lost 4 bases and J lost 1 base. There are 14 residues in the CDR3. The CDR3 DNA follows: TGTGCCAGCAGTTGGACTAGCGCCCAAGAGACCCAGTACTTC. Its protein product is CASSWTSAQETQYF.

About this clonotype itself: Since no conserved phenylalanine or tryptophan closes the CDR3, a read error is the likely cause. This rearrangement joins TRBV20-1 to TRBJ1-2; the D gene is possibly TRBD1 (6 bases). V lost 1 base and J 1 base, leaving 10 bases between the germline ends. The germline V gene encodes CDR1 DFQATT and CDR2 SNEGSKA (reference sequence). There are 14 residues in the CDR3. CDR3 sequence reads: CSARGGGLNYGYTL. As DNA, the CDR3 is TGCAGTGCTAGAGGGGGGGGCCTTAACTATGGCTACACCCTC.

The gene calls are TRBV29-1 and TRBJ1-1, with D possibly matching TRBD1 (5 bases). Per the germline V gene, CDR1 is SQVTM and CDR2 is ANQGSEA. This CDR3 contains 14 residues. The V end lost 2 bases, the J end lost 3 bases, and 13 bases lay between the germline ends. This chain's CDR3 is CSVESYRFDTEAFF. CDR3 DNA: TGCAGCGTTGAAAGTTACAGGTTTGACACTGAAGCTTTCTTT. Together with reference TRBV29-1 and TRBJ1-1, the CDR3 gives the full variable domain: SAVISQKPSRDICQRGTSLTIQCQVDSQVTMMFWYRQQPGQSLTLIATANQGSEATYESGFVIDKFPISRPNLTFSTLTVSNMSPEDSSIYLCSVESYRFDTEAFFGQGTRLTVV.

This chain joins TRBV3-1 and TRBJ1-2, with 7 positions matching TRBD1. V shed 6 bases and J 5 bases; nucleotides not matched to a gene: 6. This CDR3 is built from 13 residues. From germline, CDR1 is LGHDT and CDR2 YNNKEL (reference sequence). The CDR3 DNA reads as TGTGCCAGCAGTCGGACAGGTTATTATGGCTACACCTTC. Protein: CASSRTGYYGYTF.